A single TCR beta chain is shown here with its context. CDR1 is SGHVS and CDR2 is FQNEAQ in the germline V gene. The CDR3 runs 15 residues. J gave up 3 bases and V 6 bases, and 7 bases lay outside the gene matches. The sample comes from a study of T cell changes during pregnancy in multiple sclerosis. Measured with immunoSEQ multiplex PCR; TCRdb has only the in-frame clones, and not every one. The data contain about 75,000 clones, about 93% of them singletons. The TCR comes from a female donor with multiple sclerosis, enrolled in a pregnancy study. This specimen consisted of CD4+ T cells from peripheral blood mononuclear cells, obtained before pregnancy. The rearrangement uses TRBV7-8 and TRBJ2-5; the match to TRBD1 covers 10 bases. The CDR3 is CASRGDRGREETQYF. CDR3 DNA: TGTGCCAGCAGAGGCGACAGGGGGCGGGAAGAGACCCAGTACTTC.